A selection of T cell receptor beta chains follows, all from one sample in a study of T cell responses to AZD1222 COVID-19 vaccine. Clones were sequenced by immunoSEQ multiplex PCR, and TCRdb holds only the in-frame ones, with some missing. The repertoire has 130,000 or so clones, 85% to 95% of them found once; the top ten carry more than 0.7%. Sequencing used peripheral blood, obtained on day 0 of MenACWY control vaccination. The origin of the receptors is an adult in good health. Each CDR3 is given with its conserved first and last residue. The order of the fields is J gene, V gene, clone size, D gene, CDR3 protein, CDR3 DNA. The D gene is left open where the match is weak. Where a row states a size, it is once, few, many or the class of an expanded clone; other rows omit it.

J: TRBJ1-2; V: TRBV4-3; size: once; D: NA; CDR3: CASSFGHGGYTF; DNA: TGCGCCAGCAGTTTTGGGCATGGTGGCTACACCTTC
J: TRBJ2-1; V: TRBV6-6; size: NA; D: NA; CDR3: CASKTSGGPSNEQFF; DNA: TGTGCCAGCAAAACGTCCGGAGGGCCGTCCAATGAGCAGTTCTTC
J: TRBJ1-1; V: TRBV6-2/TRBV6-3; size: NA; D: NA; CDR3: CASSYGQNTEAFF; DNA: TGTGCCAGCAGTTATGGACAGAACACTGAAGCTTTCTTT
J: TRBJ2-7; V: TRBV28; size: NA; D: TRBD2; CDR3: CASSLSYGGSKSYEQYF; DNA: TGTGCCAGCAGTTTATCCTACGGGGGGTCTAAGTCCTACGAGCAGTACTTC
J: TRBJ2-1; V: TRBV7-2; size: NA; D: TRBD2; CDR3: CASSQTGTTVPNEQFF; DNA: TGTGCCAGCAGCCAAACCGGGACTACCGTCCCCAATGAGCAGTTCTTC
J: TRBJ1-5; V: TRBV30; size: NA; D: NA; CDR3: CAWSTGSQPQHF; DNA: TGTGCCTGGAGTACGGGGAGTCAGCCCCAGCATTTT
J: TRBJ2-3; V: TRBV5-1; size: NA; D: NA; CDR3: CASSTAGVGTDTQYF; DNA: TGCGCCAGCAGCACCGCCGGGGTTGGCACAGATACGCAGTATTTT
J: TRBJ2-7; V: TRBV11-2; size: NA; D: NA; CDR3: CASSASSLVYEQYF; DNA: TGTGCCTCTTCCGCGTCTTCTTTAGTTTACGAGCAGTACTTC
J: TRBJ2-7; V: TRBV6-5; size: NA; D: TRBD1; CDR3: CASSYSTGMVTYEQYF; DNA: TGTGCCAGCAGTTACTCGACAGGGATGGTGACCTACGAGCAGTACTTC
J: TRBJ2-7; V: TRBV7-2; size: NA; D: NA; CDR3: CASSLSGVTYEQYF; DNA: TGTGCCAGCAGCTTATCGGGGGTAACCTACGAGCAGTACTTC
J: TRBJ2-5; V: TRBV2; size: NA; D: NA; CDR3: CASTQQDSRQTQYF; DNA: TGTGCCAGCACCCAACAAGACAGTCGGCAGACCCAGTACTTC
J: TRBJ2-1; V: TRBV28; size: once; D: NA; CDR3: CASWTLSSYNEQFF; DNA: TGTGCCAGCTGGACCCTGAGCTCCTACAATGAGCAGTTCTTC
J: TRBJ1-1; V: TRBV7-2; size: once; D: NA; CDR3: CASSKDLRGEAFF; DNA: TGTGCCAGCAGCAAAGATCTCAGGGGTGAAGCTTTCTTT
J: TRBJ1-6; V: TRBV20-1; size: NA; D: NA; CDR3: CSAREGSPLHF; DNA: TGCAGTGCTAGAGAGGGTTCACCCCTCCACTTT
J: TRBJ1-1; V: TRBV5-8; size: once; D: NA; CDR3: CASSLTDTEAFF; DNA: TGTGCCAGCAGCCTGACGGACACTGAAGCTTTCTTT
J: TRBJ2-3; V: TRBV3-1/TRBV3-2; size: NA; D: TRBD2; CDR3: CASSQATSGGLGGQYF; DNA: TGTGCCAGCAGCCAAGCGACTAGCGGGGGCCTCGGGGGGCAGTATTTT